A selection of T cell receptor beta chains follows, all from one sample in a study of PD-L1 blockade in urothelial cancer. The assay was immunoSEQ multiplex PCR, and TCRdb's table has in-frame clones only and misses some. The repertoire holds 130,000 or so clones, with roughly 84% as singletons. The specimen comprised PBMCs, sampled around atezolizumab (anti-PD-L1) treatment. These receptors all stem from a man aged 50 to 59 with urothelial cancer. Each CDR3 is given without its conserved first and last residue.

j_call	v_call	cdr3_aa
TRBJ2-3	TRBV12-5	ASGTGTGGSLVDTQY
TRBJ1-4	TRBV9	ASSVSTGSRSNEKLF
TRBJ1-6	TRBV5-1	ASSLDRLDSPLH
TRBJ2-1	TRBV20-1	SASYGHEQF
TRBJ1-5	TRBV5-1	ASSYGQGQPQH
TRBJ2-2	TRBV4-2	ASSQVGGSEGRLGELF
TRBJ1-1	TRBV7-2	ASSPGQVNTEAF
TRBJ1-5	TRBV27	ASSPGGGDSNQPQH
TRBJ2-1	TRBV27	ASRTTGTGII
TRBJ1-2	TRBV28	ASSRRDRNYGYT
TRBJ1-5	TRBV6-4	ASSPEDSPVSPQH
TRBJ1-1	TRBV5-1	ASSPGGESAF
TRBJ2-7	TRBV21-1	ASSKGCWTTYYEQY
TRBJ2-7	TRBV28	AIRSSGKPYEQY
TRBJ1-1	TRBV28	ASMVLAARDRRNTEAF
TRBJ1-1	TRBV5-1	ASSLGPTGMNTEAF
TRBJ2-2	TRBV2	ASISGRGNTGELF
TRBJ1-5	TRBV7-8	ASSLGRVQPQH